These 14 T cell receptor beta chains came from one sample sequenced in a study of patients and donors after allogeneic stem cell transplantation. Each CDR3 protein gets one entry after TCRdb re-called the RT-PCR reads with MiXCR. The data contain about 960,000 distinct CDR3 sequences, under 20% of them seen just once; the ten biggest clones take up 5% to 7.5%. The sequencing sample was made of blood, either unsorted or a sorted T cell fraction (not recorded which). The receptors originated from a human donor who was either an allogeneic HSCT recipient or a stem cell or donor lymphocyte infusion donor (not recorded which). It is not recorded whose cells these are; they may come from a transplant donor.

The rearrangement links TRBV5-1 to TRBJ2-3; D gene unclear. The CDR3 is 16 amino acids. The V gene's germline CDR1 is SGHRS and CDR2 YFSETQ. The V end was cut by 3 bases, the J end by 2 bases, with 16 bases between. In DNA form, the CDR3 reads TGCGCCAGCAGCTACGCACCTCTCCCTAACACAGATACGCAGTATTTT. Its translation: CASSYAPLPNTDTQYF. The variable domain in full, completed from reference TRBV5-1 and TRBJ2-3, reads KAGVTQTPRYLIKTRGQQVTLSCSPISGHRSVSWYQQTPGQGLQFLFEYFSETQRNKGNFPGRFSGRQFSNSRSEMNVSTLELGDSALYLCASSYAPLPNTDTQYFGPGTRLTVL.

This clonotype was counted a few times. This sequence joins TRBV20-1 and TRBJ2-5, with D possibly being TRBD1 or TRBD2 (6 bases each). Between the trimmed V and J ends, which lost 3 bases and 2 bases, there was a span of 19 bases. Looked up from germline, CDR1 is DFQATT and CDR2 is SNEGSKA (reference sequence). The CDR3 contains 16 residues. This CDR3 is CSASHSDRREQETQYF. The CDR3 nucleotides read TGCAGTGCTAGCCACAGTGACAGGCGGGAACAAGAGACCCAGTACTTC.

The chain links TRBV6-2 or TRBV6-3 to TRBJ2-5; TRBD2 matches at 8 bases. The CDR3 length is 15 residues. Per the germline V gene, CDR1 is MNHEY and CDR2 is SVGEGT. Losses at the gene ends were 2 bases for V and 2 bases for J; bases not matched to a gene: 4. CDR3 amino acids: CASSYGGGSQETQYF. DNA of the CDR3: TGTGCCAGCAGTTACGGCGGGGGGTCTCAAGAGACCCAGTACTTC.

This clonotype was detected only a few times. The genes are TRBV6-2 or TRBV6-3 and TRBJ2-2, with D tentatively TRBD2 (6 bases). The CDR3 consists of 15 residues. CDR1 MNHEY and CDR2 SVGEGT come from the germline V gene. V dropped 2 bases and J dropped 6 bases, with 13 bases sitting between them. CDR3 sequence (DNA): TGTGCCAGCAGTTACAGGCAGGGCGGGGCCGGGGAGCTGTTTTTT. Translating it yields CASSYRQGGAGELFF.

This clonotype occurred a few times. The junction and the germline gene differ at one end; a read error may be behind it. The chain links TRBV7-7 to TRBJ2-2, with TRBD1 identical over 9 bases. The germline V gene encodes CDR1 SSHAT and CDR2 FNYEAQ (reference sequence). This CDR3 contains 15 residues. The CDR3 DNA reads TGTGCTAGCAGCCTTAACAGGGGGCCAACCGGGGAGCTGTTTTTT. Its translation: CASSLNRGPTGELFF.

This chain joins TRBV4-3 and TRBJ1-2; 8 nucleotides match TRBD1. Losses at the gene ends were 0 bases for V and 2 bases for J; bases not matched to a gene: 5. CDR3 length equals 16 residues. Looked up from germline, CDR1 is LGHNA and CDR2 is YSLEER. DNA for the CDR3: TGCGCCAGCAGCCAAGATAGGACAGGGTCCAACTATGGCTACACCTTC. Protein: CASSQDRTGSNYGYTF.

Ten or more counts support this clonotype. The chain couples TRBV12-3 or TRBV12-4 to TRBJ2-7; 14 bases agree with TRBD2. Unmatched junction bases numbered 8, after V lost 4 bases and J lost 6 bases. The CDR3 contains 16 residues. The CDR3 reads CASSYRLAGGPSEQYF. DNA of the CDR3: TGTGCCAGCAGTTATCGACTAGCGGGAGGGCCCAGCGAGCAGTACTTC.

This clonotype came up a few times. V and J are TRBV20-1 and TRBJ2-7; D is perhaps TRBD2 (7 bases). Germline CDR1 and CDR2: DFQATT and SNEGSKA (reference sequence). Trimming stripped 1 base from V and 4 bases from J, with 23 bases between. This CDR3 comprises 17 residues. CDR3 sequence reads: CSARARGGGGPVYEQYF. DNA of the CDR3: TGCAGTGCTAGAGCCCGGGGAGGGGGAGGGCCCGTGTACGAGCAGTACTTC.

This clonotype was seen only a few times. The gene calls are TRBV6-5 and TRBJ2-1, with 9 bases that match TRBD1. V lost 1 base to trimming and J lost 4 bases; unmatched junction nucleotides: 5. CDR1 and CDR2 from the germline V gene are MNHEY and SVGAGI. This CDR3 spans 16 amino acids. This CDR3 is CASSYLGQGSYNEQFF. The CDR3, as DNA: TGTGCCAGCAGTTACTTGGGACAGGGCTCGTACAATGAGCAGTTCTTC.

The CDR3, as DNA: TGTGCCAGCTCACCACGGTCCTTTGTCTATGGCTACACCTTC. It codes for CASSPRSFVYGYTF. V gene TRBV18 combines with J gene TRBJ1-2; D uncertain. The CDR3 totals 14 residues. The germline CDR1 and CDR2 sequences are KGHSH and LQKENI. V shed 1 base and J shed 4 bases, with 10 bases lying between them.

J is TRBJ2-4 and V is TRBV3-1; 9 bases fit TRBD2. Germline loops: CDR1 LGHDT, CDR2 YNNKEL (reference sequence). With V trimmed by 4 bases and J by 6 bases, 16 bases remained unmatched. The CDR3 totals 18 residues. In DNA, the CDR3 is TGTGCCAGCAGCCCTACCGGGACTAGCCTCAACACCAGAAACATTCAGTACTTC. Its translation: CASSPTGTSLNTRNIQYF.

V usage is TRBV6-5 and J usage is TRBJ2-7; perhaps TRBD2 as D (6 bases). Germline values: CDR1 MNHEY, CDR2 SVGAGI. The CDR3 runs 14 residues. V lost 2 bases and J lost 5, with 13 bases in between. CDR3 amino acids: CASSYRDLTNEQYF. DNA for the CDR3: TGTGCCAGCAGTTACCGGGACTTGACTAACGAGCAGTACTTC.

The table lists this clonotype with a few counts. The V and J genes are TRBV7-3 and TRBJ1-6; D is undetermined. The germline V gene has CDR1 SGHTA and CDR2 FQGTGA. The CDR3 has 13 residues. The V and J ends lost 2 bases and 7 bases respectively, with 6 bases between them. For the CDR3, the DNA is TGTGCCAGCAGCTTATACGGGAATTCACCCCTCCACTTT. It specifies CASSLYGNSPLHF.

This clonotype has only a few counts. This chain connects TRBV6-1 to TRBJ2-1, with a weak D call TRBD2 (6 bases). Germline V gene sequence: CDR1 MNHNS, CDR2 SASEGT. The CDR3 is 13 residues long. The germline V and J ends were trimmed by 7 bases and 10 bases, with 17 bases remaining between them. CDR3 DNA: TGTGCCAGCAACCAGCGGGCCTCCGGGGAGCAGTTCTTC. It yields the protein CASNQRASGEQFF.